This T cell receptor beta chain came from a study of blood T cells in healthy people across ages. Study conclusions and caveats: Investigators treated diversity estimates from one million T cells as underestimates.

This clonotype has only a few counts. Its antigen remains unknown. Combining a sample-barcoded 5' primer with a J-beta primer mix, a second PCR ran for roughly 7 to 12 cycles. Every cDNA was tagged by a template-switch adaptor with 12 random nucleotides. TCRdb called the 5' RACE reads again in MiXCR, with one record for every CDR3 protein. The table includes fewer than 700,000 distinct CDR3 sequences, roughly 41% detected once. This CDR3 spans 14 amino acids. In germline, CDR1 is KGHSH, CDR2 LQKENI. Trimming removed 2 bases at V and 1 base at J, with 8 bases between. Each donor supplied approximately 10 milliliters of peripheral blood. Per sample, at least 5 micrograms of total RNA were extracted.

The sequence derives from an elderly man in good health. Sequenced sample: blood. The chain couples TRBV18 to TRBJ1-1, with D hard to call. The CDR3 DNA is TGTGCCAGCTCACCATGGCAACAGAACACTGAAGCTTTCTTT. This encodes CASSPWQQNTEAFF.